The following is a TCR beta chain sequence with its context. Its antigen is unknown. The data stem from a study of cytomegalovirus exposure and HLA in healthy donors. General observations from the study: Reports described diagnosis of cytomegalovirus status by the classifier as highly specific and sensitive. Researchers reported that a few CMV-associated chains were confirmed in vitro as CMV antigen-specific. TCR beta chains numbering more than 150 were designated cytomegalovirus-associated. While the bulk of TCR sequences proved rare, some public TCRs turned up in many donors.

Trimming removed 3 bases from V and 0 bases from J, with 8 bases in between. CDR3 length equals 15 residues. In germline, CDR1 is LNHDA, CDR2 SQIVND (reference sequence). Repertoires were generated with immunoSEQ multiplex PCR, while TCRdb's copy carries only in-frame clones and drops some. The sample lists around 350,000 clones, about nine tenths occurring once. The chain couples TRBV19 to TRBJ1-4, with unresolved D. The clonotype was recovered from a woman under 30 in good health and CMV-seronegative. Source material: PBMCs. The CDR3, as DNA: TGTGCCAGTAGTATGAGGCGTGCAACTAATGAAAAACTGTTTTTT. It yields the protein CASSMRRATNEKLFF.